The sequence of this T cell receptor (beta chain) was determined in a study of cytomegalovirus exposure and HLA in healthy donors. In the PCR, 60 Vbeta and 13 Jbeta primers were used. Generated by immunoSEQ multiplex PCR, the TCRdb table keeps only in-frame clones and is missing some. Of more than 200,000 clones listed, roughly 82% are singletons. CDR1 and CDR2 (germline): LNHDA, SQIVND (reference sequence). CDR3 length: 16 amino acids. Trimming left V 5 bases short and J 1 base short, with 14 bases between. Whole-study results and caveats: CMV serostatus was the only immune exposure information that was available.

This clone was recorded once. Its antigen is still unknown. The source of this sequence is a man aged 35-49 years in good health and CMV-seropositive. The V and J genes are TRBV19 and TRBJ2-2; no clear D. Sequenced material: PBMCs. The CDR3 sequence is CASSRGLLLNTGELFF. CDR3 sequence (DNA): TGTGCCAGTAGTCGAGGCCTCCTTCTGAACACCGGGGAGCTGTTTTTT.